This TCR beta chain was sequenced for a study of cytomegalovirus exposure and HLA in healthy donors. Looking at the study overall: Drawn from HLA-typed donors, tens of millions of unique TCRs were held in an early data release. Ancestry clustering placed roughly 86% of over 300 genotyped donors in the Caucasian-associated cluster.

The CDR3 totals 13 residues. The ends were cut back, 5 bases at V and 7 bases at J, with 9 bases in the middle. CDR1 SEHNR and CDR2 FQNEAQ come from the germline V gene (reference sequence). The PCR used 60 Vbeta and 13 Jbeta primers. Profiling relied on immunoSEQ multiplex PCR, and the TCRdb table lists in-frame clones only, not all of them. The repertoire holds 150,000 to 200,000 clones, with roughly 84% as singletons. Of note for this clone: Its antigen is currently unknown.

General study points: Earlier analysis found most TCR beta V segments productive about 87% or about 30% of the time. In a later analysis, a missense DCLRE1C variant was linked to TCR beta V- and J-gene trimming.

The receptor's source is a boy younger than 18 in good health and CMV-seronegative. The sequenced sample was PBMCs. V and J are TRBV7-9 and TRBJ1-6, with D possibly TRBD1 on 5 matching bases. The CDR3 DNA reads as TGTGCCAGCAGCCCCCGACAGAATTCACCCCTCCACTTT. Protein product: CASSPRQNSPLHF.